The clone carrying this T cell receptor (beta chain) was picked up many times. One entry per CDR3 protein, called by TCRdb with MiXCR from the 5' RACE reads. Among a few hundred thousand distinct CDR3 sequences listed, about a sixth were seen once. The data derive from a study of T cells after yellow fever vaccination. V was pared by 6 bases and J by 1 base, with 8 bases of the junction left unmatched. This CDR3 is 15 amino acids long. CDR1 and CDR2 (germline): DFQATT, SNEGSKA (reference sequence). The receptor's source is a man between 18 and 35 years old who received the YFV17D yellow fever vaccine. The sequences come from PBMCs, collected 5 days after the first yellow fever vaccination. V is TRBV20-1 and J is TRBJ2-3, with 9 bases that match TRBD1. Written as DNA, the CDR3 is TGCAGTGCGATCACAGGGGGCAGAGGCACAGATACGCAGTATTTT. Translation: CSAITGGRGTDTQYF.